The TCR beta chain described here comes from a study of regulatory T cells in long-lasting Graves disease (dated by TCRdb to the early 2020s). For context, the study as a whole: Newly diagnosed Graves' disease patients had taken antithyroid drugs for less than 3 months. Patients with persistent Graves' disease were compared with patients with newly diagnosed Graves' disease using TCR sequencing and RNA sequencing of peripheral blood. A total of around 33 samples underwent TCR sequencing, from roughly 13 patients with persistent Graves' disease and approximately 20 patients with newly diagnosed Graves' disease. The study was registered as a clinical trial and conducted in China.

This clonotype turned up a few times. The target of this receptor is not known. Per-base quality was not reported, and no clone a single base away is much larger than it. Overall results and qualifications from the work: As a limitation, the authors acknowledged that the small sample size may reduce accuracy. More public clonotypes were shared among persistent patients (under 3,000) than among newly diagnosed patients (more than 950). Peripheral blood alone was examined, since thyroid tissue, which constituted the primary lesion, could not be accessed. Only the TCR beta chain was sequenced and analyzed. Preferential use of TRBV28, TRBJ1-2 and TRBJ2-5 was observed in persistent disease, whereas TRBV20-1 and TRBJ2-1 were favored in newly diagnosed disease. Persistent Graves' disease patients showed lower TCR Shannon entropy and fewer highly expanded clones than newly diagnosed patients, suggesting clonal expansion.

The time point label corresponds to: newly diagnosed GD, antithyroid drugs for less than 3 months. For both TCR sequencing and RNA sequencing, RNA was extracted from PBMCs using TRIzol. The diagnosis of Graves' disease was made according to American Thyroid Association guidelines. Patients were recruited from an endocrinology department in Xi'an, China. Each patient gave approximately 9.7 milliliters of peripheral blood, collected in an EDTA anticoagulant tube. Ficoll Paque Plus density gradient separation was used to isolate PBMCs, and no further T cell sorting was done. An Agilent 2100 Bioanalyzer and agarose gel were used to check RNA quality, and a NanoDrop 2000 was used to measure RNA concentration. From cysteine to phenylalanine, the CDR3 is 13 amino acids long. Of the read, only the CDR3 DNA is kept; its 39 bases are in frame from base 1. V gives up 3 bases and J gives up 5 bases, and the segment between their germline ends measures 11 bases. Based on the germline V gene (reference sequence), the CDR1 and CDR2 sequences are MNHEY and SMNVEV.

Libraries were constructed by multiplex PCR. The sequencing machine was an Illumina HiSeq 4000. iRepertoire HTBI primers and Arm-PCR amplification of CDR3 regions were used to construct TCR beta libraries. Before sequencing, the PCR products went through gel purification. Under the source paper's analysis protocol: A total of 62 TRBV and 14 TRBJ segments were identified across samples and were used for gene usage analysis of CDR3 amino acid clonotypes. COPE and FqMerger were used to merge the filtered high-quality paired reads into contigs. Contigs were aligned with BLAST to IMGT TRBV, TRBD and TRBJ reference genes, and CDR3 was defined per IMGT. Highly expanded clones were defined as clonotypes with a frequency above 0.1%. Shannon entropy served as the measure of repertoire diversity, while the Gini coefficient captured V-J evenness. A clonotype found in more than one individual was treated as public. TCRdb redid the processing of the public reads, applying fastp at Q25 and MiXCR, and retained in-frame beta chains. Rows are unified per CDR3 protein, each entry keeping the most common DNA and genes. These V and J calls rely on TCRdb rather than the paper's analysis. This sample is represented by hundreds of thousands of distinct CDR3 sequences; roughly 15% of them were singletons. Of the sample, around 18% falls within the top ten clones.

These records were also assigned to another study, of T cells in Graves' hyperthyroidism and ophthalmopathy. From that second study: Stable Graves' hyperthyroidism was defined as no progression to ophthalmopathy during 18 months of follow-up. Hyperthyroidism patients were aged 18 to 65 years and newly diagnosed, with disease duration of less than 2 months. The study excluded patients with uncontrolled infections, other autoimmune diseases, pregnancy or lactation. Diagnoses relied on clinical symptoms, serum thyroxine and TRAb, thyroid ultrasound and orbital computed tomography. The first round of RT-PCR for the TCR CDR3 was performed with the HTBI primer set and the Qiagen OneStep RT-PCR kit. Most expanded thyroid clonotypes (frequency above 0.001) were also detected in blood, suggesting blood repertoires may reflect thyroid immune responses. A 13 V-J signature model separated ophthalmopathy from stable hyperthyroidism, with just over 85% sensitivity and roughly 81% specificity in cross-validation and 80%/75% in testing. In validation, progression to ophthalmopathy was predicted by the model with 65% to 71% sensitivity and roughly 76% specificity, a median of 6.5 months before onset. To identify distinguishing TCR V-J signatures, a discovery cohort of 95 to 100 patients was used, comprising roughly 45 with Graves' ophthalmopathy and under 60 with stable Graves' hyperthyroidism. Whether ophthalmopathy could be predicted prospectively was tested in an independent validation cohort made up of about 18 hyperthyroidism patients plus 17 patients who later progressed to ophthalmopathy. For training and testing, the 100 or so patients in the discovery cohort were randomly divided in a 7:3 ratio. In several Graves' hyperthyroidism patients, the study also compared T-cell repertoires from thyroid tissue with T-cell repertoires from blood. After blood sampling, hyperthyroidism patients were treated with methimazole at a starting dose of 30 mg daily, and ophthalmopathy patients were treated with high-dose intravenous methylprednisolone. A second multiplex PCR round built the libraries, followed by size selection and purification. Paired-end sequencing of the libraries was performed with 100 bp reads on an Illumina HiSeq2000. SOAPnuke was used to process the raw data, throwing out any read that contained adapters or uncalled bases, had a mean Phred below 15, or lacked an exact constant-primer or identifier match. COPE v1.2.5 was used to merge the high-quality paired reads, and each unique nucleotide sequence was defined as a clonotype. MiTCR v1.1 was used to align clonotypes to the IMGT TRBV, TRBD and TRBJ reference segments. Only V-J combinations with frequency above 0.0001, covering about 99% of repertoires, were analysed. A TCS score was defined as the ratio of F50 (clonal expansion) to E x V (chaos), with BLOSUM62-based TCRdist applied between CDR3 peptides within each V-J. Welch's t-statistics and random forest reduced 500 to 550 V-J features to 13, which were used in a naive Bayes classifier (R e1071). No statistical method was used to fix the sample size in advance, and group allocation was not hidden from the investigators. The paper describes TCR Vbeta CDR3 sequencing of more than 120 peripheral blood samples, made up of fewer than 50 ophthalmopathy patients, 70 to 75 hyperthyroidism patients and about 17 progressor patients.

This sequence was found in a woman in her twenties or thirties with Graves disease. Donor details come from another sample of the same person, matched by shared clones. This sample comprised peripheral blood mononuclear cells (PBMCs), obtained at new diagnosis, from a patient treated with antithyroid drugs. This chain joins TRBV27 to TRBJ2-7, with a tentative D gene TRBD2 over 5 matching bases. The DNA is TGTGCCAGCAGTTTGAGTACGCGGGACGAGCAGTACTTC. It is translated as CASSLSTRDEQYF.